This T cell receptor beta chain was profiled in a study of blood T cell repertoires in COVID-19. In the study overall: There were acute and convalescent COVID-19 samples, and they came from the United States, Italy and Spain.

This clone was observed a few times. In the study's own analysis: Estimated nucleated cell counts came from reference gene primer amplification. Assay: immunoSEQ multiplex PCR; the TCRdb copy retains only in-frame clones and omits some. That table gives V, J and clone size, and the DNA gave D and trimming. Among under 200,000 clones listed, more than 65% were seen once. The germline gives CDR1 SGDLS, CDR2 YYNGEE. The CDR3 spans 16 residues. Trimming took 0 bases from V and 2 from J, leaving 11 bases between them. The V and J genes are TRBV9 and TRBJ2-2, with D possibly TRBD2 on 5 matching bases. The specimen sequenced was PBMCs or T cells enriched from blood (not recorded which). This clonotype was sampled from a middle-aged woman with acute COVID-19. The CDR3 region is CASSVARAANTGELFF. CDR3 coding DNA: TGTGCCAGCAGCGTAGCACGAGCGGCCAACACCGGGGAGCTGTTTTTT.